The clone carrying this T cell receptor beta chain came up many times. Its antigen is as yet unknown. The record originates from a study of identical twins. Template switching added a universal primer site, and cDNA bore unique molecular identifiers. TCRdb called the 5' RACE reads again in MiXCR, with one record for every CDR3 protein. Counted here are about 530,000 distinct CDR3 sequences, about 22% occurring once; the ten biggest clones make up more than 0.4%. Study conclusions and caveats: Abundant beta clonotypes from cord blood bore fewer insertions; memory repertoires lacked this pattern.

The CDR3 sequence is 12 residues long. V lost 3 bases, J lost 0 bases, and 3 bases lay in between. This sample was also put to use in a study of yellow fever vaccine responses in identical twins.

The clonotype originates from a woman aged 18-29 years in good health. The chain combines TRBV12-3 or TRBV12-4 with TRBJ2-7; D is undetermined. Sequenced input: CD4+ T cells sorted from blood. The CDR3 DNA is TGTGCCAGCAGTTTCGGCTCCTACGAGCAGTACTTC. Its translation is CASSFGSYEQYF.